This entry lists 17 T cell receptor beta chains sequenced from one sample in a study of cytomegalovirus exposure and HLA in healthy donors. Amplification used 60 Vbeta primers and 13 Jbeta primers. Only in-frame clones appear in the TCRdb table, and some are missing; sequencing was by immunoSEQ multiplex PCR. The sample has approximately 110,000 clones, 65% seen once. Sequencing used PBMCs. The origin of the receptors is a young man in good health and CMV-seropositive.

The chain is built from TRBV7-6 and TRBJ2-5, with 8 bases that match TRBD2. Germline CDR1 is SGHVS and CDR2 is FNYEAQ. CDR3 length equals 17 residues. Germline trimming cut 6 bases from V and 5 bases from J; bases unmatched to any gene: 17. The CDR3 reads CASRQTRGIAGSETQYF. CDR3 sequence (DNA): TGTGCCAGCAGACAAACAAGGGGGATAGCGGGGTCGGAGACCCAGTACTTC.

The chain carries TRBV7-2 and TRBJ2-3, with 11 bases fitting TRBD2. The CDR3 is made up of 18 amino acids. Trimming cost V 1 base and J 1 base; bases outside gene matches: 7. Per the germline V gene, CDR1 is SGHTA and CDR2 is FQGNSA. CDR3 in amino acids: CASSLDGLLAGGTDTQYF. The CDR3 bases are TGTGCCAGCAGCTTAGATGGCCTACTAGCGGGGGGCACAGATACGCAGTATTTT.

V usage is TRBV7-9 and J usage is TRBJ1-1, with 9 bases lining up with TRBD1. In germline, CDR1 is SEHNR, CDR2 FQNEAQ (reference sequence). This CDR3 contains 14 residues. V was pared by 5 bases and J by 4 bases, with 5 bases of the junction left unmatched. Here the CDR3 reads CASSRDRGGTEAFF. As DNA, the CDR3 is TGTGCCAGCAGCCGCGACAGGGGGGGCACTGAAGCTTTCTTT. The complete variable domain, with remaining parts taken from reference TRBV7-9 and TRBJ1-1, reads DTGVSQNPRHKITKRGQNVTFRCDPISEHNRLYWYRQTLGQGPEFLTYFQNEAQLEKSRLLSDRFSAERPKGSFSTLEIQRTEQGDSAMYLCASSRDRGGTEAFFGQGTRLTVV.

This chain links TRBV11-2 with TRBJ2-1; possible D gene TRBD2, 7 bases. The germline V gene has CDR1 SGHAT and CDR2 FQNNGV. V lost 7 bases, J lost 3 bases, and 13 bases lay in between. The CDR3 runs to 14 residues. CDR3 DNA: TGTGCCAGCAACCCGGGGGGCAGCTACAATGAGCAGTTCTTC. It specifies CASNPGGSYNEQFF.

The chain carries TRBV7-9 and TRBJ1-2; 9 bases fit TRBD1. With 5 bases clipped from V and 3 bases from J, the junction kept 7 bases outside the gene matches. Per germline, CDR1 SEHNR and CDR2 FQNEAQ (reference sequence). CDR3 length equals 15 residues. The CDR3 sequence: CASSAYRGPDYGYTF. CDR3 in DNA: TGTGCCAGCAGCGCCTACAGGGGGCCGGACTATGGCTACACCTTC.

The CDR3 loop is CAISRGSYEQYF. CDR3 coding DNA: TGTGCCATCAGTAGGGGCTCCTACGAGCAGTACTTC. The chain is built from TRBV10-3 and TRBJ2-5, with D maybe TRBD1 (5 bases). Gene TRBJ2-7 matches the end of the DNA better, so the J call may be wrong. The CDR3 is 12 residues long. Germline V lookup: CDR1 ENHRY, CDR2 SYGVKD.

This clone has a handful of counts. This chain uses TRBV18 with TRBJ1-6; 7 nucleotides match TRBD1. The CDR3 covers 16 residues. Germline trimming cut 3 bases from V and 2 bases from J; bases unmatched to any gene: 4. The germline gives CDR1 KGHSH, CDR2 LQKENI. This chain's CDR3 is CASSPQQGTYNSPLHF. CDR3 nucleotides: TGTGCCAGCTCACCCCAACAGGGGACCTATAATTCACCCCTCCACTTT.

V gene TRBV5-6 combines with J gene TRBJ1-3, with unresolved D. The length of the CDR3 is 16 residues. Looked up from germline, CDR1 is SGHDT and CDR2 is YYEEEE. V shed 1 base and J shed 0 bases, with 11 bases lying between them. CDR3 residues: CASSLFLRNSGNTIYF. CDR3 DNA: TGTGCCAGCAGCTTGTTTTTGCGCAACTCTGGAAACACCATATATTTT.

This chain connects TRBV29-1 to TRBJ1-5, with 10 bases that match TRBD1. Germline trimming cut 4 bases from V and 5 bases from J; bases unmatched to any gene: 2. Germline CDR1 and CDR2: SQVTM and ANQGSEA. CDR3 size: 13 residues. CDR3 DNA: TGCAGCGTTGGGGGGACAGGGGATCAGCCCCAGCATTTT. Translating it yields CSVGGTGDQPQHF.

This clone was counted only a few times. V and J are TRBV2 and TRBJ1-5, with D possibly matching TRBD1 (6 bases). The CDR3 is made up of 14 amino acids. CDR1 and CDR2 (germline): SNHLY, FYNNEI. The V and J ends lost 6 bases and 4 bases respectively, with 13 bases between them. CDR3 DNA sequence: TGTGCCAGCAGGGAGACAGGACTTAATCAGCCCCAGCATTTT. Its protein is CASRETGLNQPQHF.

The chain has TRBV7-2 and TRBJ2-1; the match to TRBD1 covers 7 bases. CDR1 and CDR2 from the germline V gene are SGHTA and FQGNSA. This CDR3 spans 12 amino acids. The ends lost 5 bases at V and 7 bases at J; junction bases unmatched: 2. CDR3 coding DNA: TGTGCCAGCAGCGTCAGGGGGAATGAGCAGTTCTTC. This gives the protein CASSVRGNEQFF.

The CDR3 loop reads CASSFFASRNTGELFF. CDR3 DNA sequence: TGCGCCAGCAGCTTTTTTGCGTCGAGGAACACCGGGGAGCTGTTTTTT. The rearrangement links TRBV5-1 to TRBJ2-2, with D uncertain. The V gene's germline CDR1 is SGHRS and CDR2 YFSETQ. CDR3 length: 16 residues. V shed 2 bases and J shed 1 base, with 12 bases lying between them.

The chain couples TRBV27 to TRBJ2-7, with TRBD1 matching 9 bases. The CDR3 length is 13 residues. The germline V gene encodes CDR1 MNHEY and CDR2 SMNVEV (reference sequence). With 8 bases clipped from V and 3 bases from J, the junction kept 5 bases outside the gene matches. The CDR3 DNA reads as TGTGCCAGCCGAAGGACAGGGGACTACGAGCAGTACTTC. Translating it yields CASRRTGDYEQYF.

CDR3 amino acids: CASSMTGGSYNSPLHF. The CDR3 nucleotides read TGTGCCAGTAGTATGACAGGTGGGAGCTATAATTCACCCCTCCACTTT. The V gene is TRBV19, the J gene TRBJ1-6, with a weak D call TRBD1 (6 bases). The V and J ends lost 3 bases and 3 bases respectively, with 12 bases between them. Germline V gene sequence: CDR1 LNHDA, CDR2 SQIVND (reference sequence). The CDR3 extends over 16 amino acids.

The chain employs TRBV27 and TRBJ2-5, with TRBD2 identical over 11 bases. V lost 3 bases and J lost 2; bases outside the gene matches: 5. Germline CDR1 reads MNHEY; CDR2 reads SMNVEV (reference sequence). The CDR3 has 16 amino acids. The CDR3 is CASSFGTSGKQETQYF. As DNA, the CDR3 is TGTGCCAGCAGTTTTGGGACTAGCGGAAAACAAGAGACCCAGTACTTC.

This clone has just a few counts. This chain joins TRBV6-1 and TRBJ1-1, with D maybe TRBD1 (5 bases). The germline V gene encodes CDR1 MNHNS and CDR2 SASEGT. The CDR3 is 13 amino acids. The V end lost 10 bases, the J end lost 4 bases, and 16 bases lay between the germline ends. CDR3: CATGGFMGTEAFF. In DNA, the CDR3 is TGTGCCACGGGGGGGTTTATGGGCACTGAAGCTTTCTTT.

V usage is TRBV6-1 and J usage is TRBJ2-1; no clear D. CDR1 is MNHNS and CDR2 is SASEGT in the germline V gene. V was cut by 2 bases and J by 9 bases, with 5 bases left in between. The CDR3 sequence is 11 residues long. Here the CDR3 DNA reads TGTGCCAGCAGTGAAATAGTTGAGCAGTTCTTC. Residues: CASSEIVEQFF.